This is a list of T cell receptor beta chains from one sample in a study of cytotoxic CD8 clonotypes in ibrutinib-treated CLL. Profiling relied on immunoSEQ multiplex PCR, and the TCRdb table lists in-frame clones only, not all of them. Of approximately 320,000 clones listed, roughly two thirds are singletons. The sample consisted of PBMCs, taken after 36 months of ibrutinib treatment. The receptors here all came from a human donor with chronic lymphocytic leukemia. CDR3s include the opening cysteine and the closing phenylalanine or tryptophan. The D gene is left open where the match is weak. The size of a clone is reported for some rows only, either as once, few or many, or as a class for expanded clones.

size: once
D: -
V: TRBV6-1
J: TRBJ2-2
CDR3: CASSEPGLNPGELFF
DNA: TGTGCCAGCAGTGAACCTGGACTTAACCCCGGGGAGCTGTTTTTT

size: -
D: TRBD2
V: TRBV10-3
J: TRBJ2-3
CDR3: CAISEVQLAGATDTQYF
DNA: TGTGCCATCAGTGAGGTTCAACTAGCGGGAGCAACAGATACGCAGTATTTT

size: few
D: TRBD1
V: TRBV2
J: TRBJ2-7
CDR3: CASSGTGTAYEQYF
DNA: TGTGCCAGCAGCGGAACCGGGACAGCGTACGAGCAGTACTTC

size: -
D: TRBD2
V: TRBV7-2
J: TRBJ2-5
CDR3: CASQLAVQETQYF
DNA: TGTGCCAGCCAACTAGCGGTCCAAGAGACCCAGTACTTC

size: few
D: -
V: TRBV7-9
J: TRBJ2-1
CDR3: CASSSRPGTVNSEQFF
DNA: TGTGCCAGCAGCTCTCGCCCCGGGACGGTGAACTCTGAGCAGTTCTTC

size: -
D: TRBD1
V: TRBV7-2
J: TRBJ1-2
CDR3: CASSRDSISYGYTF
DNA: TGTGCCAGCAGCCGGGACAGTATCTCCTATGGCTACACCTTC

size: few
D: -
V: TRBV10-3
J: TRBJ1-6
CDR3: CARGTRRSYNSPLHF
DNA: TGTGCCAGAGGGACACGGCGCTCCTATAATTCACCCCTCCACTTT

size: -
D: -
V: TRBV5-1
J: TRBJ2-7
CDR3: CASSLAPIILVAYEQYF
DNA: TGCGCCAGCAGCTTGGCTCCAATTATTCTCGTCGCCTACGAGCAGTACTTC

size: once
D: -
V: TRBV9
J: TRBJ1-2
CDR3: CASSPRDGILYGYTF
DNA: TGTGCCAGCAGCCCCAGGGACGGAATCCTTTATGGCTACACCTTC

size: -
D: TRBD1
V: TRBV5-1
J: TRBJ1-4
CDR3: CASSIDRGRIPNEKLFF
DNA: TGCGCCAGCAGCATCGACAGGGGCCGGATTCCTAATGAAAAACTGTTTTTT

size: -
D: TRBD2
V: TRBV4-3
J: TRBJ2-7
CDR3: CASSARLAGVHEQYF
DNA: TGCGCCAGCAGCGCCCGACTAGCGGGAGTACACGAGCAGTACTTC

size: -
D: TRBD2
V: TRBV7-6
J: TRBJ2-7
CDR3: CASSTSGRTTYEQYF
DNA: TGTGCCAGCAGCACAAGCGGGAGGACCACCTACGAGCAGTACTTC

size: few
D: -
V: TRBV5-4
J: TRBJ2-7
CDR3: CASSLETRSYEQYF
DNA: TGTGCCAGCAGCTTGGAGACTAGATCCTACGAGCAGTACTTC

size: -
D: TRBD1
V: TRBV19
J: TRBJ1-5
CDR3: CASSTLDRAQPQHF
DNA: TGTGCCAGTAGTACCCTCGACAGGGCCCAGCCCCAGCATTTT

size: -
D: TRBD2
V: TRBV5-1
J: TRBJ2-1
CDR3: CASSLDIAGVSYNEQFF
DNA: TGCGCCAGCAGCTTAGACATAGCGGGAGTATCCTACAATGAGCAGTTCTTC

size: -
D: -
V: TRBV7-9
J: TRBJ1-5
CDR3: CASSLFAGVGHQPQHF
DNA: TGTGCCAGCAGCTTATTTGCGGGGGTGGGCCATCAGCCCCAGCATTTT

size: few
D: -
V: TRBV5-1
J: TRBJ1-2
CDR3: CASSSDGTVSGYTF
DNA: TGCGCCAGCAGCTCCGACGGGACGGTGTCTGGCTACACCTTC

size: -
D: -
V: TRBV18
J: TRBJ1-4
CDR3: CASSPSRGHEKLFF
DNA: TGTGCCAGCTCACCAAGCAGGGGCCATGAAAAACTGTTTTTT

size: -
D: -
V: TRBV20-1
J: TRBJ1-1
CDR3: CSPVGNTEAFF
DNA: TGCAGTCCTGTGGGGAACACTGAAGCTTTCTTT

size: -
D: -
V: TRBV7-6
J: TRBJ1-2
CDR3: CASSPLGPHYGYTF
DNA: TGTGCCAGCAGCCCCCTCGGACCCCACTATGGCTACACCTTC

size: -
D: -
V: TRBV5-1
J: TRBJ2-1
CDR3: CASSLDGRAVNEQFF
DNA: TGCGCCAGCAGCTTGGACGGGAGAGCCGTCAATGAGCAGTTCTTC

size: -
D: TRBD2
V: TRBV25-1
J: TRBJ2-1
CDR3: CASSEATPGLESNEQFF
DNA: TGTGCCAGCAGTGAGGCTACGCCGGGACTAGAATCCAATGAGCAGTTCTTC

size: -
D: TRBD1
V: TRBV19
J: TRBJ2-2
CDR3: CASTQRGTANTGELFF
DNA: TGTGCCAGTACCCAGAGAGGGACAGCGAACACCGGGGAGCTGTTTTTT

size: -
D: -
V: TRBV5-1
J: TRBJ2-2
CDR3: CASRGASGELFF
DNA: TGCGCCAGCAGGGGAGCTTCCGGGGAGCTGTTTTTT

size: -
D: TRBD1
V: TRBV5-4
J: TRBJ2-3
CDR3: CASSLWTGTTDTQYF
DNA: TGTGCCAGCAGCTTGTGGACAGGGACCACAGATACGCAGTATTTT

size: -
D: TRBD1
V: TRBV4-1
J: TRBJ2-3
CDR3: CASSHPGQGPDTQYF
DNA: TGCGCCAGCAGCCATCCGGGACAGGGGCCAGATACGCAGTATTTT

size: few
D: TRBD1
V: TRBV4-1
J: TRBJ1-5
CDR3: CASSQSGTGGNQPQHF
DNA: TGCGCCAGCAGCCAAAGTGGGACAGGGGGCAATCAGCCCCAGCATTTT

size: -
D: TRBD1
V: TRBV29-1
J: TRBJ2-3
CDR3: CSAVTGSWTDTQYF
DNA: TGCAGCGCCGTGACAGGGTCTTGGACAGATACGCAGTATTTT

size: -
D: -
V: TRBV4-1
J: TRBJ2-3
CDR3: CASSGVGTDTQYF
DNA: TGCGCCAGCAGCGGTGTTGGCACAGATACGCAGTATTTT

size: few
D: -
V: TRBV5-1
J: TRBJ2-7
CDR3: CASSLGKGLSYEQYF
DNA: TGCGCCAGCAGCTTGGGGAAGGGACTCAGCTACGAGCAGTACTTC

size: -
D: -
V: TRBV6-1
J: TRBJ2-2
CDR3: CASSELGALNTGELFF
DNA: TGTGCCAGCAGTGAACTGGGGGCCCTGAACACCGGGGAGCTGTTTTTT

size: -
D: -
V: TRBV7-2
J: TRBJ2-7
CDR3: CASTSEQEVHEQYF
DNA: TGTGCCAGCACCTCGGAACAGGAAGTTCACGAGCAGTACTTC

size: -
D: TRBD2
V: TRBV10-3
J: TRBJ2-1
CDR3: CATQRGVDYNEQFF
DNA: TGTGCCACCCAGCGGGGGGTTGACTACAATGAGCAGTTCTTC

size: -
D: TRBD2
V: TRBV5-6
J: TRBJ2-3
CDR3: CASSLRTSLSADTQYF
DNA: TGTGCCAGCAGCTTGAGGACTAGCTTGTCGGCGGATACGCAGTATTTT